The T cell receptor beta chain under discussion was sequenced for a study of CXCR3-negative and CXCR3-positive naive CD8 T cells. Study-level background: Across all libraries, TRB reads numbered about 135 million, with about 1.5 +/- 0.3 million in each library. Findings of the study overall: Both of the naive subsets showed about the same high diversity, but memory CD8+ cells had much less. Cryopreserved PBMCs had partly decreased CXCR3 expression; fresh PBMCs were used in most assays. For naive cells, CXCR3-negative and CXCR3-positive subsets had similar TRBV-TRBJ usage; for memory cells, usage differed.

In the case of this clonotype: Its antigen is unknown.

The germline V gene encodes CDR1 SGHAT and CDR2 FQNNGV. CDR3 length equals 13 residues. Through 5' RACE with UMI labels, the TRB cDNA libraries were prepared. Each CDR3 protein gets one entry in TCRdb, which reprocessed the 5' RACE reads and gives no DNA. In total, the table holds under 45,000 distinct CDR3 sequences. This sequence joins TRBV11-2 and TRBJ2-5; TCRdb's D call, TRBD1, is unchecked because there is no DNA. This receptor was obtained from a human donor in good health. Some clones in this sample may be carry-over from other donors' samples. What was sequenced was memory CD8+ T cells from blood. The chain's CDR3 is CASSLSGVETQYF.